The present entry profiles one T cell receptor beta chain with its context. The V end lost 3 bases, the J end lost 11 bases, and 7 bases lay between the germline ends. The CDR3 has 11 residues. Germline values: CDR1 MDHEN, CDR2 SYDVKM. The data stem from a study of blood T cell repertoires in COVID-19. Whole-study context: T cells, B-cell-depleted T cells, or PBMCs provided the cDNA or gDNA that served as material.

Sequencing used immunoSEQ multiplex PCR; TCRdb keeps in-frame clones, though not all of them. The sample includes about 190,000 clones, 78% seen only once; the top ten take around 2.8%. The sample was peripheral blood. The sequence derives from a woman older than 75 with active or convalescent COVID-19. V gene TRBV28 combines with J gene TRBJ1-4; TRBD1 is a possible D gene (5 bases). This CDR3 is CASSLRDKLFF. The DNA of the CDR3 is TGTGCCAGCAGTTTGCGGGACAAACTGTTTTTT.